The 4 T cell receptor beta chains below were found in one sample sequenced in a study of resident and recirculating memory T cells in vitiligo. Repertoires were generated with immunoSEQ multiplex PCR, while TCRdb's copy carries only in-frame clones and drops some. This sample has around 70,000 clones; approximately 93% occur once, and the top ten carry over 4%. Sequencing was done on a sample of blood. Every receptor here comes from a male donor with vitiligo.

The DNA for the CDR3 is TGTGCCAGCAGTGCGCCAGGGAGGGCGAACACTGAAGCTTTCTTT. Translated: CASSAPGRANTEAFF. The gene calls are TRBV25-1 and TRBJ1-1; the D gene is possibly TRBD1 (5 bases). The germline V gene encodes CDR1 MGHDK and CDR2 SYGVNS. The length of the CDR3 is 15 residues. The V gene lost 4 bases and the J gene lost 1 base, with 13 bases spanning the gap.

The chain uses TRBV2 and TRBJ2-3; TRBD1 agrees at 11 bases. Trimming took 6 bases from V and 5 from J; bases not matched to a gene: 7. The length of the CDR3 is 15 residues. Germline CDR1 reads SNHLY; CDR2 reads FYNNEI. CDR3 in DNA: TGTGCCAGCAGAGAGGGACAGGGGGGAGTAGATACGCAGTATTTT. Amino acid sequence: CASREGQGGVDTQYF.

The rearrangement links TRBV19 to TRBJ2-1; tentative D call: TRBD2 (5 bases). The germline V gene encodes CDR1 LNHDA and CDR2 SQIVND (reference sequence). This CDR3 spans 14 amino acids. Trimming shortened V by 3 bases and J by 6 bases, and 12 bases separated the two germline ends. The CDR3 sequence is CASSISDGPNEQFF. CDR3 coding DNA: TGTGCCAGTAGTATTAGCGATGGCCCCAATGAGCAGTTCTTC.

The chain links TRBV5-4 to TRBJ1-1; 7 nucleotides line up with TRBD1. Germline-derived CDR1 and CDR2 are SGHNT and YYREEE (reference sequence). Trimming cost V 3 bases and J 5 bases; bases outside gene matches: 10. The CDR3 consists of 15 residues. CDR3 residues: CASSSPTGQGTEAFF. The CDR3 coding sequence is TGTGCCAGCAGCTCCCCGACAGGGCAGGGGACTGAAGCTTTCTTT.